The entry below describes one T cell receptor beta chain. As yet, its antigen is unknown. The CDR3 goes on 3 residues after the read ends, and that part is filled in from the germline J gene. V gave up 8 bases and J gave up 1 base; unmatched junction bases: 11. In germline, CDR1 is SNHLY, CDR2 FYNNEI. This CDR3 spans 16 amino acids. TCR beta CDR3 amplified by multiplex PCR from approximately 1,300 ng genomic DNA. TCRdb's copy holds only in-frame clones and misses some; the assay was immunoSEQ multiplex PCR. With about 27,000 clones in the sample, the ten largest clones hold more than 20%. The data stem from a study of T cells in women clearing cervical HPV infection. Study-wide background: Cases were women with histologically confirmed HPV16-related CIN3 or worse, including 2 invasive cancers. Findings and limits, study-wide: Cases carried less TRBV6-7 than controls: about 0.1% versus 0.15%.

This rearrangement joins TRBV2 to TRBJ2-3; 8 positions agree with TRBD2. The clonotype was recovered from a woman between 18 and 69 years old with a cervical HPV16 infection that either progressed to CIN3+ or cleared (not recorded which). The sample taken for sequencing was blood buffy coat. Incomplete CDR3 DNA: TGTGCCAGCGCCCGCGGGGCGGGAGGCCGCACAGATACG. Translating gives CASARGAGGRTDT. The entire CDR3 protein is CASARGAGGRTDTQYF.